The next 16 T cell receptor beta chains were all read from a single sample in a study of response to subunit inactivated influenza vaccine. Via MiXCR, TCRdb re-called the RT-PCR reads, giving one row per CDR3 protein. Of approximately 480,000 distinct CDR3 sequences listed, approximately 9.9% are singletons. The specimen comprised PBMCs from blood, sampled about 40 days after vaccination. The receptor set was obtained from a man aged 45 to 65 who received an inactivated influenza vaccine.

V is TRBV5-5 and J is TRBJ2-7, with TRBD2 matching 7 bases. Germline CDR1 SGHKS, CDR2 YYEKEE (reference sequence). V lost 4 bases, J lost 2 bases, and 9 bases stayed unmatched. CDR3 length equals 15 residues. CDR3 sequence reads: CASSRRGTDTYEQYF. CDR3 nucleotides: TGTGCCAGCAGCCGGCGGGGGACTGATACCTACGAGCAGTACTTC.

CDR3: CASRSYWAGELFF. The CDR3 nucleotides are TGTGCCAGCAGGTCATACTGGGCCGGGGAGCTGTTTTTT. The V call is TRBV6-1, the J call TRBJ2-2; D not resolved. This CDR3 is built from 13 residues. V was shortened by 6 bases and J by 6 bases, with 11 bases between the two germline ends. Germline-derived CDR1 and CDR2 are MNHNS and SASEGT.

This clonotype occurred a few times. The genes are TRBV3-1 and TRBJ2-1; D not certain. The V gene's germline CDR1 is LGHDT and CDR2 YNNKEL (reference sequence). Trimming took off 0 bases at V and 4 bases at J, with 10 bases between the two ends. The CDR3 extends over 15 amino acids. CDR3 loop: CASSQEPGQYNEQFF. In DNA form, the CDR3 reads TGTGCCAGCAGCCAAGAACCGGGCCAGTACAATGAGCAGTTCTTC.

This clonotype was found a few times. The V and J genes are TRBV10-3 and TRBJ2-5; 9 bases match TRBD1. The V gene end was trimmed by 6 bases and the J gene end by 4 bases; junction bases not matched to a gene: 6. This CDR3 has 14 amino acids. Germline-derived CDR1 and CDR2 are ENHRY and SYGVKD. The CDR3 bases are TGTGCCATCAGCTATACAGGGGGCTCAGAGACCCAGTACTTC. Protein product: CAISYTGGSETQYF.

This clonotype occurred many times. The CDR3 protein is CSAEGVLAGFSYEQYF. CDR3 bases: TGCAGTGCTGAGGGGGTTTTAGCGGGTTTCTCCTACGAGCAGTACTTC. V usage is TRBV20-1 and J usage is TRBJ2-7; perhaps TRBD2 as D (7 bases). Per the germline V gene, CDR1 is DFQATT and CDR2 is SNEGSKA (reference sequence). CDR3 size: 16 residues. Between the trimmed V and J ends, which lost 5 bases and 0 bases, there was a span of 20 bases.

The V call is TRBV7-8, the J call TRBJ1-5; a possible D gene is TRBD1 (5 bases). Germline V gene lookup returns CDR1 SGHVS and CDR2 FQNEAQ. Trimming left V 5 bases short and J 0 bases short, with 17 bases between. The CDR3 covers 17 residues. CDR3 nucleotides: TGTGCCAGCAGCCCCTACGGGGGTTCCTATAGCAATCAGCCCCAGCATTTT. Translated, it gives CASSPYGGSYSNQPQHF.

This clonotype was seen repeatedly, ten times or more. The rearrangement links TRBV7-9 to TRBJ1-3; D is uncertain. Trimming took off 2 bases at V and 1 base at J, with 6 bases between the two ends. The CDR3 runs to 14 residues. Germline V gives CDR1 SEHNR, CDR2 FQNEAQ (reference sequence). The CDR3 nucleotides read TGTGCCAGCAGCTTATCAGTTTCTGGAAACACCATATATTTT. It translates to CASSLSVSGNTIYF.

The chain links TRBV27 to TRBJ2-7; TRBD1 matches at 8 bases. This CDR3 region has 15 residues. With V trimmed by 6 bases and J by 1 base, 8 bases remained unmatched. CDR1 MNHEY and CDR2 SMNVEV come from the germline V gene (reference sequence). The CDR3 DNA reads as TGTGCCAGCAGCAAGGACAGGGCCCTATCCTACGAGCAGTACTTC. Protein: CASSKDRALSYEQYF.

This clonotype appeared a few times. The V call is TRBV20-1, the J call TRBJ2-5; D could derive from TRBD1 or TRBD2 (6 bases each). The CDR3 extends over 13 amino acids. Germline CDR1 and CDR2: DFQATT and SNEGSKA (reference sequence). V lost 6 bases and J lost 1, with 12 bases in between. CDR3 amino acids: CSAGGRSQETQYF. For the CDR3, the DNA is TGCAGTGCCGGGGGCCGCTCCCAAGAGACCCAGTACTTC.

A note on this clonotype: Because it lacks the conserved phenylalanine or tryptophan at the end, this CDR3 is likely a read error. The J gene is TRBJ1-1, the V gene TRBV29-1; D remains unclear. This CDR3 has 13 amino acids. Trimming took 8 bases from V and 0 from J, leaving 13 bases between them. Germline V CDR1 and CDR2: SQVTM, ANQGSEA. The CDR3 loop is CSLDRFLNTEAFL. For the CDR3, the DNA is TGCAGCCTAGACCGTTTTCTGAACACTGAAGCTTTCCTT.

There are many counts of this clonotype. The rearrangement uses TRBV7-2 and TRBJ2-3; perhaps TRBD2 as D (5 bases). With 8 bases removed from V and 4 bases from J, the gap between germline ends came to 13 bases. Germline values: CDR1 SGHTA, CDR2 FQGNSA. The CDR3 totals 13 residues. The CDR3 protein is CASAGYGADTQYF. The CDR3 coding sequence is TGTGCCAGCGCTGGATACGGGGCAGATACGCAGTATTTT.

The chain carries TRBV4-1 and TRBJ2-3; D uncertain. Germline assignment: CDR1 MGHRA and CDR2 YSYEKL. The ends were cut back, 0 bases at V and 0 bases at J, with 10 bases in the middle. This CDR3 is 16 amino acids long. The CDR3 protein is CASSQDRARSTDTQYF. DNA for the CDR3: TGCGCCAGCAGCCAAGATCGGGCTAGAAGCACAGATACGCAGTATTTT.

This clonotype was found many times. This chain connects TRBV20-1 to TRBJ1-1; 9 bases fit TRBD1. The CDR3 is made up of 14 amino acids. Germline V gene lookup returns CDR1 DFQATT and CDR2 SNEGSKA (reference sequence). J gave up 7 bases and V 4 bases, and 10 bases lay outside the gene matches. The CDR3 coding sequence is TGCAGTGCTATTAAACTACAGGGGGCTGATGAAGCTTTCTTT. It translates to CSAIKLQGADEAFF.

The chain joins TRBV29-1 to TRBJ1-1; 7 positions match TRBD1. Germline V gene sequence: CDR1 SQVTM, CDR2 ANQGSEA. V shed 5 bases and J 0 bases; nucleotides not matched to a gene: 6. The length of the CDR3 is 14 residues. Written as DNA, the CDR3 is TGCAGCGTTTGGCAGGGGGGTATGAACACTGAAGCTTTCTTT. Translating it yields CSVWQGGMNTEAFF.

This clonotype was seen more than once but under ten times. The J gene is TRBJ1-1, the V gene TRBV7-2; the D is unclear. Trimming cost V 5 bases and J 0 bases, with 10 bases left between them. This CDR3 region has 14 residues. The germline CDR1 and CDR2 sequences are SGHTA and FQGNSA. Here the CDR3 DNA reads TGTGCCAGCAGCCGAGGCACCATGAACACTGAAGCTTTCTTT. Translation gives CASSRGTMNTEAFF. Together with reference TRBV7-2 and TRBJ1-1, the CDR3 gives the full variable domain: GAGVSQSPSNKVTEKGKDVELRCDPISGHTALYWYRQSLGQGLEFLIYFQGNSAPDKSGLPSDRFSAERTGGSVSTLTIQRTQQEDSAVYLCASSRGTMNTEAFFGQGTRLTVV.

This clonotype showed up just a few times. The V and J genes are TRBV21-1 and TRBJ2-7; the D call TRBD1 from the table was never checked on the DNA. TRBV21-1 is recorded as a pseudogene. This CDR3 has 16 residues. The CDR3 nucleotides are TGTGCCAGCAGCAAGATTACCCGGGACAGGGCAGGAGAGCAGTACTTC. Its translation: CASSKITRDRAGEQYF.